This T cell receptor beta chain is from a study of T cell repertoires in cytomegalovirus infection. Across the whole study: It was recently identified HLA-C-restricted and well-studied HLA-B-restricted CMV epitopes that the study used. Shared public TCR beta signatures pointed to both CMV infection and a matching HLA type. Whole-study findings and limits: HLA-C-restricted CMV-specific TCR beta clonotypes were dominant in the ex vivo response.

MiXCR, applied by TCRdb to the reads, yields one record per CDR3 protein. The sample lists around 800,000 distinct CDR3 sequences, approximately 32% occurring once. Remarks on this clonotype: Antigen: not known.

Sample: cultured CD8+ T cells from PBMCs, taken from culture after CMV antigen stimulation. The sequence was collected from a human donor in good health (CMV status not recorded). Some clones in this sample may be carry-over from other donors' samples.

CDR3 in amino acids: CASSGRGLSGNTIYF. The CDR3 DNA reads as TGTGCCAGCAGCGGCAGGGGACTCTCTGGAAACACCATATATTTT. The rearrangement links TRBV7-6 to TRBJ1-3; D perhaps matches TRBD1 (6 bases). CDR1 and CDR2 from the germline V gene are SGHVS and FNYEAQ. The CDR3 is made up of 15 amino acids. V was pared by 5 bases and J by 0 bases, with 11 bases between.